This TCR beta chain is drawn from a study of blood T cell repertoires in COVID-19. In the original workflow: By means of reference gene primer amplification, nucleated cell counts were estimated. The data were produced by immunoSEQ multiplex PCR, yet TCRdb's version contains in-frame clones alone and is incomplete. That table furnishes V, J and clone size, whereas the DNA furnished D and trimming. This sample has over 85,000 clones; about 85% occur once, and the top ten carry about 5%. Germline V gene lookup returns CDR1 LNHDA and CDR2 SQIVND (reference sequence). The germline V and J ends were trimmed by 3 bases and 3 bases, with 11 bases remaining between them. The CDR3 has 14 residues.

The sequence was collected from a human donor in a cohort sampled during active COVID-19. Sequenced material: peripheral blood. The chain is built from TRBV19 and TRBJ1-1; D gene ambiguous. CDR3 region: CASSILDGYTEAFF. In nucleotides, the CDR3 is TGTGCCAGTAGTATCTTAGACGGGTACACTGAAGCTTTCTTT.